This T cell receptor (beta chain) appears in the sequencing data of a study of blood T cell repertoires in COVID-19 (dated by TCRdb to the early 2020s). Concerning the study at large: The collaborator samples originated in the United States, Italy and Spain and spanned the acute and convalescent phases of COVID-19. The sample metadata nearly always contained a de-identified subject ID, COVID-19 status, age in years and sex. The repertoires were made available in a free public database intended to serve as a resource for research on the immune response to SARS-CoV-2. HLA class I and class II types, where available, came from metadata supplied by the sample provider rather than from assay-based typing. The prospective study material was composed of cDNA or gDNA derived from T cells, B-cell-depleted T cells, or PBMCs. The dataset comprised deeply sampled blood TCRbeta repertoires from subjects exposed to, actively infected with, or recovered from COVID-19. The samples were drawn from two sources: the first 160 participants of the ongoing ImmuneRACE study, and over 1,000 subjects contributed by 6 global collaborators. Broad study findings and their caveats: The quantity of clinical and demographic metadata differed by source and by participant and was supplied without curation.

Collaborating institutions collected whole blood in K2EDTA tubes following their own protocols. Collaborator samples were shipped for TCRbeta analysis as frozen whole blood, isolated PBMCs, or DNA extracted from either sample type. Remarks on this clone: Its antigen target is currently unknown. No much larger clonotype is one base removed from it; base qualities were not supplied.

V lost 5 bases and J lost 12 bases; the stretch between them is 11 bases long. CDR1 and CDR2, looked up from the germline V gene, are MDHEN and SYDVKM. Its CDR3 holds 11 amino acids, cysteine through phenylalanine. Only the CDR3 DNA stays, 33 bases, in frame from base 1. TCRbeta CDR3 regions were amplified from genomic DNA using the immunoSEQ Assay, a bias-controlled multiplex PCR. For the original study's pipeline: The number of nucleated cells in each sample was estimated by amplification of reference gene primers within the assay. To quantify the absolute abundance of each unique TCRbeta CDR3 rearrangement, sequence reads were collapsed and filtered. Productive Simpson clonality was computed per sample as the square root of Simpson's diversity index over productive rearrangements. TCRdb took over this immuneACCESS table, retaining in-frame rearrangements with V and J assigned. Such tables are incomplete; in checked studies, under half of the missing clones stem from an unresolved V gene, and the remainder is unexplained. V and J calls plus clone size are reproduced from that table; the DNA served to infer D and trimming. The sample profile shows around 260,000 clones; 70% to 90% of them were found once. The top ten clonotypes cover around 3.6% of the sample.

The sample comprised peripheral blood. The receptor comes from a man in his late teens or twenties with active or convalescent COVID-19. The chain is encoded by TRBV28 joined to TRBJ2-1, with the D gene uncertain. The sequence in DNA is TGTGCCAGCAGTGGCAGGCGACCGCAGTTCTTC. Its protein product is CASSGRRPQFF.